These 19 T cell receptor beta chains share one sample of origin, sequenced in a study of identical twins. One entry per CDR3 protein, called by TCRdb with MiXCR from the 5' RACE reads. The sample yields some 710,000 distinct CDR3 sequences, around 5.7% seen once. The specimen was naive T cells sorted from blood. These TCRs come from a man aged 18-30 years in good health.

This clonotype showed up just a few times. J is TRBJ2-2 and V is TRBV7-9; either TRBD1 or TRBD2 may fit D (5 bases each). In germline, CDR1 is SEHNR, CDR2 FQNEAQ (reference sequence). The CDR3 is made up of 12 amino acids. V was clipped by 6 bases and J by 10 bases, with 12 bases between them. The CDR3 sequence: CASRLRDPELFF. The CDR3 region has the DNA TGTGCCAGCAGGTTACGGGACCCGGAGCTGTTTTTT. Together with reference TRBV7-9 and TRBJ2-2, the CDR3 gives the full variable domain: DTGVSQNPRHKITKRGQNVTFRCDPISEHNRLYWYRQTLGQGPEFLTYFQNEAQLEKSRLLSDRFSAERPKGSFSTLEIQRTEQGDSAMYLCASRLRDPELFFGEGSRLTVL.

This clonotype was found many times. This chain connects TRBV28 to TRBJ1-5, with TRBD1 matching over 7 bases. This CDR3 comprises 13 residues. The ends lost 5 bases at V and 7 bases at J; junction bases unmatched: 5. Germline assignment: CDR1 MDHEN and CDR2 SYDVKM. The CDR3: CASSQGGRQPQHF. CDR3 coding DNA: TGTGCCAGCAGTCAGGGGGGGAGGCAGCCCCAGCATTTT.

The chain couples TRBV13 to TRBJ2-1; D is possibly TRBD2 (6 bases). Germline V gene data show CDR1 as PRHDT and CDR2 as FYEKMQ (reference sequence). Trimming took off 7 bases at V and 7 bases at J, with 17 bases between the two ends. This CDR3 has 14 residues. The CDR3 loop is CASNRPPGENEQFF. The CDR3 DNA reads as TGTGCCAGCAACCGGCCACCGGGAGAAAATGAGCAGTTCTTC. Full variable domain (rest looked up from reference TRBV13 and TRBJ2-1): AAGVIQSPRHLIKEKRETATLKCYPIPRHDTVYWYQQGPGQDPQFLISFYEKMQSDKGSIPDRFSAQQFSDYHSELNMSSLELGDSALYFCASNRPPGENEQFFGPGTRLTVL.

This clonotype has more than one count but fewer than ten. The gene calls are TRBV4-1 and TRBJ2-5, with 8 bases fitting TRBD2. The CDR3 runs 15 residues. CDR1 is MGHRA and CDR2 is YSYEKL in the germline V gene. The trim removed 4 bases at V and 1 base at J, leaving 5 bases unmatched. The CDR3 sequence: CASSLNSGIQETQYF. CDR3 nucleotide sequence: TGCGCCAGCAGCCTTAATAGCGGGATCCAAGAGACCCAGTACTTC.

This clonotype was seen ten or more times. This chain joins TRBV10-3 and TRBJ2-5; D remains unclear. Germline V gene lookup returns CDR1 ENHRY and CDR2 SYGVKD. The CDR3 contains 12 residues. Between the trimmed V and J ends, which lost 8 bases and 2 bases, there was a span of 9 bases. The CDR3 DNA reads TGTGCCATCGGGGTCAAACAAGAGACCCAGTACTTC. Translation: CAIGVKQETQYF.

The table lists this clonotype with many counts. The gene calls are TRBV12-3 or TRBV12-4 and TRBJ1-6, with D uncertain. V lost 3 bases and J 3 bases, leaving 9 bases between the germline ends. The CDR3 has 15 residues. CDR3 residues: CASSFQAVYNSPLHF. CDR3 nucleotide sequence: TGTGCCAGCAGTTTCCAGGCCGTCTATAATTCACCCCTCCACTTT.

CDR3 amino acids: CASSQVPGLAGGISGANVLTF. The CDR3 region has the DNA TGCGCCAGCAGCCAAGTACCGGGACTAGCGGGAGGTATTTCTGGGGCCAACGTCCTGACTTTC. V gene TRBV4-1 combines with J gene TRBJ2-6, with TRBD2 matching 15 bases. In germline, CDR1 is MGHRA, CDR2 YSYEKL. The V segment lost 1 base and the J segment 1 base; nucleotides outside the gene matches: 8. The CDR3 length is 21 residues.

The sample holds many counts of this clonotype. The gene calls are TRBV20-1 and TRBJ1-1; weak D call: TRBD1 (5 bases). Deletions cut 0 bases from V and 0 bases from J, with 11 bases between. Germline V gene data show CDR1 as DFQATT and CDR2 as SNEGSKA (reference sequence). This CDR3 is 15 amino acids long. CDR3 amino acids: CSARDPDRMNTEAFF. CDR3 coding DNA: TGCAGTGCTAGAGACCCCGACAGAATGAACACTGAAGCTTTCTTT.

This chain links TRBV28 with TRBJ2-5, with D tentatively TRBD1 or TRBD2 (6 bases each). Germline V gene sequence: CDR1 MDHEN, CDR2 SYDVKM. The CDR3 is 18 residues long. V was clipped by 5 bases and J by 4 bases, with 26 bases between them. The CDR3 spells CASSLPGVADPEGETQYF. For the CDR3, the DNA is TGTGCCAGCAGTCTACCAGGGGTAGCGGATCCCGAGGGAGAGACCCAGTACTTC.

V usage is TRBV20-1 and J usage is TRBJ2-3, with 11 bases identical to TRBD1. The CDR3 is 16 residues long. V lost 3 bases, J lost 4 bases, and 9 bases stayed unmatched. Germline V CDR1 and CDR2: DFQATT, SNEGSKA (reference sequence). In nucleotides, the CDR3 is TGCAGTGCTAGCCCCCGGGACAGGGGGTCGGCAGATACGCAGTATTTT. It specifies CSASPRDRGSADTQYF.

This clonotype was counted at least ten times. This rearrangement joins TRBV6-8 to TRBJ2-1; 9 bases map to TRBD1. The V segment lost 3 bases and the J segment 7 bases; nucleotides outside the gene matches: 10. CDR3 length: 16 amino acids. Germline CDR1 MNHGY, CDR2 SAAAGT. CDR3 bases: TGTGCCAGCAGTTATGGAGGGACAGGGTTGTGGAATGAGCAGTTCTTC. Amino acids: CASSYGGTGLWNEQFF.

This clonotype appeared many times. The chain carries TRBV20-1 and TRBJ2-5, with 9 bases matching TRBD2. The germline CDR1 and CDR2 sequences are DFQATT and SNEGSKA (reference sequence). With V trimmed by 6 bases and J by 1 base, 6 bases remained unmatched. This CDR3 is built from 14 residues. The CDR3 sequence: CSARTSVSQETQYF. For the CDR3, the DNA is TGCAGTGCGAGGACTAGCGTTTCCCAAGAGACCCAGTACTTC.

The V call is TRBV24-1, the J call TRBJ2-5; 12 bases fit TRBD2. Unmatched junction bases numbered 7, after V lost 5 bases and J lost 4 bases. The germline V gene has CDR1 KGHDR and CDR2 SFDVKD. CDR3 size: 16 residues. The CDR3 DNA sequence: TGTGCCACCAGTGTTGCTAGCGGGAGGGCCGTAGAGACCCAGTACTTC. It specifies CATSVASGRAVETQYF.

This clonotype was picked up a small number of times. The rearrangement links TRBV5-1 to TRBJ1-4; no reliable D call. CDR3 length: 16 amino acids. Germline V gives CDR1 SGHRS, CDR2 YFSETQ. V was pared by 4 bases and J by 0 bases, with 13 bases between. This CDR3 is CASSLPGSATNEKLFF. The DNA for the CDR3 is TGCGCCAGCAGCCTGCCTGGGTCTGCAACTAATGAAAAACTGTTTTTT.

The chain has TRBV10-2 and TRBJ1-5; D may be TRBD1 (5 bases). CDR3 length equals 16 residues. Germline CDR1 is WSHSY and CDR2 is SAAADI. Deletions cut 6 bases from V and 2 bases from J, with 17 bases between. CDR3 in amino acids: CASSAYFTGRNQPQHF. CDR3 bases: TGCGCCAGCAGCGCTTATTTTACAGGCCGCAATCAGCCCCAGCATTTT.

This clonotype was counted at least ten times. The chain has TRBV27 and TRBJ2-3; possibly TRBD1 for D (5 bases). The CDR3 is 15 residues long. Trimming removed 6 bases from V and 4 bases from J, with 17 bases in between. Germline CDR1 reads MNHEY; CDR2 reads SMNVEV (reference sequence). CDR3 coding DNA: TGTGCCAGCAGCCAATCCGTCCAAGGGGCAGATACGCAGTATTTT. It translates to CASSQSVQGADTQYF.

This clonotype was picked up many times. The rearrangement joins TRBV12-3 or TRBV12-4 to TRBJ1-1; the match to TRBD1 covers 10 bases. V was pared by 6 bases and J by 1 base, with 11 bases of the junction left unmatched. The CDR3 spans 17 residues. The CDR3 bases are TGTGCCAGCAGGATGCCCAGCGGGACAGGGGAGAACACTGAAGCTTTCTTT. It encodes CASRMPSGTGENTEAFF.

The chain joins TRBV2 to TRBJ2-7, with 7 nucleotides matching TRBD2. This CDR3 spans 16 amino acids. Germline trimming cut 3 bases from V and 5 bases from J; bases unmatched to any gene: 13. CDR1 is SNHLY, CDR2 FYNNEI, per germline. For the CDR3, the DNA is TGTGCCAGCAGTGAGAAGCGGGACTCAGCCCCAAACGAGCAGTACGTC. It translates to CASSEKRDSAPNEQYV.

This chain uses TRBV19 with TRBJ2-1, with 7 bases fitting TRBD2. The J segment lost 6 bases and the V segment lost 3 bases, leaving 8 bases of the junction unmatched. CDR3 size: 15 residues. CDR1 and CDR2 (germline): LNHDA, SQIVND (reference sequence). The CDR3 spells CASSIPSGVPNEQFF. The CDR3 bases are TGTGCCAGTAGTATCCCGAGCGGGGTCCCCAATGAGCAGTTCTTC. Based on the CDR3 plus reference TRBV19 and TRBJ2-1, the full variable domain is DGGITQSPKYLFRKEGQNVTLSCEQNLNHDAMYWYRQDPGQGLRLIYYSQIVNDFQKGDIAEGYSVSREKKESFPLTVTSAQKNPTAFYLCASSIPSGVPNEQFFGPGTRLTVL.